Each of the 10 T cell receptor beta chains below was sequenced from the same sample in a study of vaccination and CD4 T cells after COVID-19. The antigens for these receptors are not known. This sample's treatment: approximately 9-day PBMC culture with coronavirus spike peptide pools or control peptides (ViraFEST assay). The Oncomine TCR Beta short-read assay sequenced DNA from cultured CD4+ T cells. TCRdb redid the calling of the PCR reads with MiXCR, one entry per CDR3 protein. Here the sample spans 9,500 to 15,000 distinct CDR3 sequences, 53% being singletons. The specimen was CD4+ T cells from blood, cultured in vitro. All receptors derive from a human donor who had recovered from COVID-19.

This clonotype was detected only a few times. J is TRBJ1-1 and V is TRBV10-3; no clear D. Trimming removed 5 bases at V and 1 base at J, with 8 bases between. The CDR3 sequence is 13 residues long. Germline V gives CDR1 ENHRY, CDR2 SYGVKD. CDR3 amino acids: CAISREENTEAFF. For the CDR3, the DNA is TGTGCCATCAGTCGAGAGGAGAACACTGAAGCTTTCTTT.

J is TRBJ2-7 and V is TRBV20-1; 8 bases fit TRBD1. The J segment lost 5 bases and the V segment lost 7 bases, leaving 7 bases of the junction unmatched. Germline values: CDR1 DFQATT, CDR2 SNEGSKA (reference sequence). The length of the CDR3 is 12 residues. The CDR3 DNA reads as TGCAGTGGACAGGGGCAACTGAACGAGCAGTACTTC. This gives the protein CSGQGQLNEQYF.

This clonotype came up a few times. The chain carries TRBV20-1 and TRBJ2-7; 12 nucleotides align to TRBD1. CDR3 length: 18 amino acids. Germline CDR1 and CDR2: DFQATT and SNEGSKA (reference sequence). V dropped 5 bases and J dropped 1; count of bases not matched to a gene: 15. The CDR3 loop reads CSALPGQGANQRSYEQYF. CDR3 nucleotide sequence: TGCAGTGCTTTACCGGGACAGGGGGCGAATCAACGTTCCTACGAGCAGTACTTC.

The table lists this clonotype with a few counts. The rearrangement joins TRBV2 to TRBJ1-6; no clear D gene. V gave up 4 bases and J gave up 8 bases, with 3 bases separating them. The CDR3 extends over 11 amino acids. Germline V lookup: CDR1 SNHLY, CDR2 FYNNEI. This CDR3 is CASSVDSPLHF. CDR3 DNA sequence: TGTGCCAGCAGTGTCGATTCACCCCTCCACTTT.

In DNA, the CDR3 is TGTGCCAGCAGCCGGTCAAAAGAGACCCAGTACTTC. This encodes CASSRSKETQYF. J is TRBJ2-5 and V is TRBV7-2, with unresolved D. This CDR3 has 12 amino acids. V was cut by 5 bases and J by 3 bases, with 7 bases left in between. The germline V gene encodes CDR1 SGHTA and CDR2 FQGNSA.

The chain uses TRBV27 and TRBJ1-5; D possibly corresponds to TRBD1 (5 bases). The CDR3 has 16 amino acids. Germline values: CDR1 MNHEY, CDR2 SMNVEV (reference sequence). Trimming stripped 5 bases from V and 2 bases from J, with 16 bases between. The CDR3 loop reads CASSPWEGMGNQPQHF. The DNA of the CDR3 is TGTGCCAGCAGTCCATGGGAGGGGATGGGCAATCAGCCCCAGCATTTT.

The V gene is TRBV5-4, the J gene TRBJ2-5; 8 bases agree with TRBD2. CDR1 is SGHNT and CDR2 is YYREEE in the germline V gene (reference sequence). The V gene end was trimmed by 4 bases and the J gene end by 3 bases; junction bases not matched to a gene: 5. The CDR3 length is 14 residues. This CDR3 is CASSPGTREETQYF. The CDR3 DNA sequence: TGTGCCAGCAGCCCCGGGACTAGGGAAGAGACCCAGTACTTC.

V usage is TRBV6-1 and J usage is TRBJ1-1; no definite D call. The CDR3 is 15 amino acids. Trimming pared 3 bases from V and 1 base from J, leaving 12 bases between. Germline V gives CDR1 MNHNS, CDR2 SASEGT. Written as DNA, the CDR3 is TGTGCCAGCAGTGAGCGGGCCCGGACGAACACTGAAGCTTTCTTT. Amino acid sequence: CASSERARTNTEAFF.

The chain joins TRBV19 to TRBJ1-1, with 10 bases fitting TRBD1. The CDR3 totals 14 residues. The V gene end was trimmed by 7 bases and the J gene end by 4 bases; junction bases not matched to a gene: 6. CDR1 and CDR2 from the germline V gene are LNHDA and SQIVND (reference sequence). CDR3 coding DNA: TGTGCCAGTACTGGGACAGGGGACCGCACTGAAGCTTTCTTT. It specifies CASTGTGDRTEAFF.

The J gene is TRBJ1-3, the V gene TRBV7-9; 7 bases align to TRBD1. The CDR3 has 17 residues. The germline CDR1 and CDR2 sequences are SEHNR and FQNEAQ (reference sequence). V trimming: 1 base; J trimming: 0 bases; junction bases outside the gene matches: 6. CDR3 protein: CASSLDAGGPSGNTIYF. The DNA of the CDR3 is TGTGCCAGCAGCTTAGACGCAGGGGGGCCCTCTGGAAACACCATATATTTT.